The 14 T cell receptor beta chains reported below all come from one sample, sequenced in a study of cytomegalovirus exposure and HLA in healthy donors. 13 Jbeta primers and 60 Vbeta primers were used for the PCR. The method was immunoSEQ multiplex PCR; TCRdb's version includes in-frame clones alone and lacks a portion of them. The sample lists tens of thousands of clones; 80% were seen once. Sequencing was carried out using PBMCs. These receptors all come from a male donor in good health and CMV-seronegative.

The chain combines TRBV6-5 with TRBJ1-2; a possible D gene is TRBD1 (6 bases). The V gene lost 4 bases and the J gene lost 3 bases, with 12 bases spanning the gap. The CDR3 has 14 residues. Germline V gene data show CDR1 as MNHEY and CDR2 as SVGAGI. DNA for the CDR3: TGTGCCAGCAGTTCTTCAGGGGCCTACTATGGCTACACCTTC. Translation: CASSSSGAYYGYTF.

The chain recombines TRBV5-6 with TRBJ1-3, with a weak D call TRBD1 (6 bases). Trimming shortened V by 2 bases and J by 4 bases, and 19 bases separated the two germline ends. The length of the CDR3 is 17 residues. Germline values: CDR1 SGHDT, CDR2 YYEEEE. This CDR3 reads CASSLQGSSKSGNTIYF. CDR3 nucleotides: TGTGCCAGCAGCTTACAGGGCTCTAGCAAATCGGGAAACACCATATATTTT.

In nucleotides, the CDR3 is TGCGCCAGCAGCCGACAGAAAAACACCGGGGAGCTGTTTTTT. Amino acid sequence: CASSRQKNTGELFF. The rearrangement links TRBV4-3 to TRBJ2-2; TRBD1 might be the D (5 bases). Trimming left V 4 bases short and J 2 bases short, with 8 bases between. From germline, CDR1 is LGHNA and CDR2 YSLEER. The CDR3 spans 14 residues.

This clone turned up a few times. The chain combines TRBV7-9 with TRBJ1-6; possibly TRBD1 for D (6 bases). From germline, CDR1 is SEHNR and CDR2 FQNEAQ (reference sequence). The CDR3 totals 19 residues. V was clipped by 4 bases and J by 6 bases, with 25 bases between them. The CDR3 DNA sequence: TGTGCCAGCAGCTCAGGGGACGGGGCCCGGCGCGCCCCTAATTCACCCCTCCACTTT. Its translation: CASSSGDGARRAPNSPLHF.

The J gene is TRBJ2-7, the V gene TRBV18; D call uncertain. V was trimmed by 5 bases and J by 3 bases, leaving 11 bases between them. This CDR3 region has 13 residues. Germline lookup yields CDR1 KGHSH and CDR2 LQKENI. CDR3 DNA sequence: TGTGCCAGCTCATATGCAGAAAGCTACGAGCAGTACTTC. Translated, it gives CASSYAESYEQYF.

This sequence joins TRBV13 and TRBJ2-2, with 7 bases identical to TRBD1. The CDR3 has 14 amino acids. Germline CDR1 PRHDT, CDR2 FYEKMQ (reference sequence). With 5 bases clipped from V and 1 base from J, the junction kept 1 base outside the gene matches. The CDR3 sequence is CASSRTGNTGELFF. CDR3 nucleotides: TGTGCCAGCAGCCGGACAGGGAACACCGGGGAGCTGTTTTTT.

V and J are TRBV25-1 and TRBJ1-2, with a tentative D call TRBD1 (6 bases). V was shortened by 3 bases and J by 8 bases, with 16 bases between the two germline ends. The CDR3 is made up of 14 amino acids. The V gene's germline CDR1 is MGHDK and CDR2 SYGVNS. In DNA, the CDR3 is TGTGCCAGCAGTGACCAGGGGCCGAATGGAGGCTACACCTTC. Translated: CASSDQGPNGGYTF.

The CDR3 here is CASWEEGSNQPQHF. The CDR3 coding sequence is TGTGCCAGCTGGGAGGAGGGAAGCAATCAGCCCCAGCATTTT. The chain carries TRBV2 and TRBJ1-5, with D uncertain. The V and J ends lost 8 bases and 1 base respectively, with 12 bases between them. Germline assignment: CDR1 SNHLY and CDR2 FYNNEI. This CDR3 region has 14 residues. Supplemented by reference TRBV2 and TRBJ1-5, the full variable domain reads EPEVTQTPSHQVTQMGQEVILRCVPISNHLYFYWYRQILGQKVEFLVSFYNNEISEKSEIFDDQFSVERPDGSNFTLKIRSTKLEDSAMYFCASWEEGSNQPQHFGDGTRLSIL.

This clone was detected only once. V gene TRBV15 combines with J gene TRBJ2-3, with 12 bases matching TRBD2. This CDR3 contains 17 residues. J lost 0 bases, V lost 0 bases, and 1 base had no gene match. Germline CDR1 reads LNHNV; CDR2 reads YYDKDF (reference sequence). CDR3 in DNA: TGTGCCACCAGCAGAGAAGGACTAGCGGGGAGCACAGATACGCAGTATTTT. The encoded protein is CATSREGLAGSTDTQYF.

This chain uses TRBV7-2 with TRBJ1-2; no clear D. The ends were cut back, 4 bases at V and 8 bases at J, with 14 bases in the middle. The CDR3 is 13 amino acids. The germline V gene has CDR1 SGHTA and CDR2 FQGNSA. CDR3 in amino acids: CASSYSDLSGYTF. The CDR3 nucleotides read TGTGCCAGCAGCTACTCCGACTTGTCGGGCTACACCTTC. The whole variable domain, remainder taken from reference TRBV7-2 and TRBJ1-2, is GAGVSQSPSNKVTEKGKDVELRCDPISGHTALYWYRQSLGQGLEFLIYFQGNSAPDKSGLPSDRFSAERTGGSVSTLTIQRTQQEDSAVYLCASSYSDLSGYTFGSGTRLTVV.

The chain is built from TRBV30 and TRBJ2-2; D possibly corresponds to TRBD1 (6 bases). Deletions cut 5 bases from V and 3 bases from J, with 16 bases between. Germline values: CDR1 GTSNPN, CDR2 SVGIG (reference sequence). The CDR3 has 15 residues. The DNA of the CDR3 is TGTGCCTGGCTAGGGGGACACGGTTACACCGGGGAGCTGTTTTTT. Its translation: CAWLGGHGYTGELFF.

The V and J genes are TRBV2 and TRBJ1-2; TRBD1 aligns across 8 bases. The CDR3 has 14 amino acids. J was trimmed by 7 bases and V by 2 bases; bases with no gene match: 6. Looked up from germline, CDR1 is SNHLY and CDR2 is FYNNEI. The CDR3 region is CASSESRTGSGYTF. The CDR3 DNA is TGTGCCAGCAGTGAATCTAGGACAGGGAGTGGCTACACCTTC.

V and J are TRBV7-6 and TRBJ1-2, with 8 positions matching TRBD1. V shed 4 bases, J shed 8 bases, and the junction held 9 bases outside the gene matches. The germline CDR1 and CDR2 sequences are SGHVS and FNYEAQ. The CDR3 has 14 residues. In nucleotides, the CDR3 is TGTGCCAGCAGCTCAGGACAGGGCACTTTCGGCTACACCTTC. Its protein is CASSSGQGTFGYTF.

This clone was counted a single time. The gene calls are TRBV6-6 and TRBJ1-2; 7 bases match TRBD1. The CDR3 runs to 15 residues. The germline V gene encodes CDR1 MNHNY and CDR2 SVGAGI (reference sequence). V dropped 5 bases and J dropped 0; count of bases not matched to a gene: 6. The chain's CDR3 is CASSDDRETNYGYTF. For the CDR3, the DNA is TGTGCCAGCAGTGACGACAGGGAAACTAACTATGGCTACACCTTC.